This T cell receptor (beta chain) stems from a study of PD-L1 blockade in urothelial cancer. Measured with immunoSEQ multiplex PCR; TCRdb has only the in-frame clones, and not every one. The sample has about 39,000 clones, approximately 90% seen once; the top ten hold over 1.5%. The clonotype comes from a man in his 60s with urothelial cancer. Sample: PBMCs, taken around atezolizumab (anti-PD-L1) treatment.

The CDR3 spells CASSSDRVDEKLFF. CDR3 bases: TGTGCCAGCAGCTCGGACAGGGTCGATGAAAAACTGTTTTTT. The V and J genes are TRBV7-9 and TRBJ1-4, with 8 bases fitting TRBD1. The CDR3 is 14 amino acids. The junction had 4 bases not matched to a gene; V was cut back by 4 bases and J by 6 bases. The germline gives CDR1 SEHNR, CDR2 FQNEAQ (reference sequence).